This T cell receptor beta chain is drawn from a study of human T cells and chemical hapten exposure. Whole-study context: Patients, largely female, had alopecia areata, totalis or universalis.

Findings and caveats of the study: Versus controls, expanded TCRs had significantly more large CDR3 similarity clusters. Correlating positively with patch test score were the PT1 expanded TCR counts.

CDR1 and CDR2 (germline): MNHEY, SVGEGT. The CDR3 has 15 residues. This clonotype showed up many times. Its specificity is not known. A junction boundary mismatches the germline segment, possibly from a read error. The time point was: patch test 2, 6 weeks after DPC sensitization. Treatment in this sample: therapeutic diphenylcyclopropenone sensitization with weekly scalp DPC. Using its own MiXCR run on the RACE reads, TCRdb lists one record per CDR3 protein. The data contain under 100,000 distinct CDR3 sequences, roughly 10% of them singletons. This clonotype was sampled from a woman aged 35 to 49 with alopecia areata. Some clones in this sample may be carry-over from other donors' samples. The chain couples TRBV6-2 or TRBV6-3 to TRBJ1-5; a possible D gene is TRBD1 (5 bases). Sample: whole blood, taken in connection with sensitization to the hapten diphenylcyclopropenone (DPC). The CDR3 here is CASSDSGAVNQPQHF. Here the CDR3 DNA reads TGTGCCAGCAGTGACTCCGGGGCAGTCAATCAGCCCCAGCATTTT.